These T cell receptor beta chains were read from a single sample in a study of cytomegalovirus exposure and HLA in healthy donors. TCRdb's table, derived via immunoSEQ multiplex PCR, lists solely in-frame clones and lacks some. Here the sample spans about 180,000 clones, 65% to 80% being singletons. The sequenced sample was PBMCs. These receptors all stem from a woman in her thirties in good health and CMV-seropositive. The CDR3 runs from the conserved cysteine through the conserved F or W. Fields, in order: clone size, D gene, V gene, J gene, CDR3 DNA, CDR3 protein. D genes are given only for firm matches. Size is omitted from some rows. Given values are once, few, many or a class for expanded clones.

size: NA
D: TRBD2
V: TRBV5-1
J: TRBJ2-1
DNA: TGCGCCAGCAGCCTTCGGACTAGCGGGGGACTCTACAATGAGCAGTTCTTC
CDR3: CASSLRTSGGLYNEQFF

size: few
D: NA
V: TRBV7-2
J: TRBJ2-1
DNA: TGTGCCAGCGAAAGGGGAATAGGCTCCTACAATGAGCAGTTCTTC
CDR3: CASERGIGSYNEQFF

size: NA
D: TRBD2
V: TRBV4-2
J: TRBJ2-5
DNA: TGTGCCAGCAGCCAAGCCCTCGGACTAGCGGGATACCAAGAGACCCAGTACTTC
CDR3: CASSQALGLAGYQETQYF

size: few
D: NA
V: TRBV25-1
J: TRBJ1-2
DNA: TGTGCCAGCAGCGCGAACTATGGCTACACCTTC
CDR3: CASSANYGYTF

size: NA
D: TRBD1
V: TRBV5-4
J: TRBJ2-1
DNA: TGTGCCAGCAGCCAGGACAGGGCAACCTACAATGAGCAGTTCTTC
CDR3: CASSQDRATYNEQFF

size: NA
D: NA
V: TRBV11-3
J: TRBJ2-5
DNA: TGTGCCAGCAGCTTAGTAGGGGGAAGTGAAGAGACCCAGTACTTC
CDR3: CASSLVGGSEETQYF

size: once
D: NA
V: TRBV27
J: TRBJ2-1
DNA: TGTGCCAGCAGTTTAGAGACAGGCGTCTACAATGAGCAGTTCTTC
CDR3: CASSLETGVYNEQFF

size: once
D: TRBD2
V: TRBV28
J: TRBJ2-3
DNA: TGTGCCAGCAGTGAACTTAGCGGGGGGGCAGATACGCAGTATTTT
CDR3: CASSELSGGADTQYF

size: NA
D: NA
V: TRBV10-3
J: TRBJ2-6
DNA: TGTGCCATCAGTGAGTCGACACCCGGGGCCAACGTCCTGACTTTC
CDR3: CAISESTPGANVLTF

size: NA
D: NA
V: TRBV5-5
J: TRBJ2-2
DNA: TGTGCCAGCAGCAATCACAGGTTGAACACCGGGGAGCTGTTTTTT
CDR3: CASSNHRLNTGELFF

size: NA
D: TRBD1
V: TRBV28
J: TRBJ2-7
DNA: TGTGCCAGCAGCGCCCCAGGGGGCCGAACCTACGAGCAGTACTTC
CDR3: CASSAPGGRTYEQYF

size: NA
D: NA
V: TRBV7-2
J: TRBJ1-2
DNA: TGTGCCAGCAGCTTTACGGGGACTGCTGGCTACACCTTC
CDR3: CASSFTGTAGYTF

size: NA
D: TRBD1
V: TRBV4-2
J: TRBJ1-2
DNA: TGTGCCAGCAGCCCGGGAGGGGGCTCGGATGGCTACACCTTC
CDR3: CASSPGGGSDGYTF

size: NA
D: NA
V: TRBV10-3
J: TRBJ2-7
DNA: TGTGCCATCAGTGGTGCAGGAAGCCCCTACGAGCAGTACTTC
CDR3: CAISGAGSPYEQYF

size: NA
D: TRBD1
V: TRBV4-3
J: TRBJ1-2
DNA: TGCGCCAGCAGCCAAGAATACGGGACAGGGGCGGGAAAGGGCTACACCTTC
CDR3: CASSQEYGTGAGKGYTF

size: NA
D: NA
V: TRBV7-9
J: TRBJ2-5
DNA: TGTGCCAGCAGACAGGAAGAGACCCAGTACTTC
CDR3: CASRQEETQYF

size: once
D: NA
V: TRBV29-1
J: TRBJ2-1
DNA: TGCAGCGTTGAAATGAGATCTTATCGGTTCTTC
CDR3: CSVEMRSYRFF

size: NA
D: NA
V: TRBV28
J: TRBJ2-5
DNA: TGTGCCAGCAGTTCAGGGTATCAAGAGACCCAGTACTTC
CDR3: CASSSGYQETQYF

size: NA
D: NA
V: TRBV7-9
J: TRBJ2-2
DNA: TGTGCCAGCAGCTTAACTAAGGACACCGGGGAGCTGTTTTTT
CDR3: CASSLTKDTGELFF

size: once
D: TRBD2
V: TRBV6-1
J: TRBJ2-3
DNA: TGTGCCAGCAGTGAGGTACTAGCGGGGGGGAACACAGATACGCAGTATTTT
CDR3: CASSEVLAGGNTDTQYF

size: NA
D: TRBD2
V: TRBV9
J: TRBJ2-3
DNA: TGTGCCAGCAGCGCGAGCGGGGGGGGCACAGATACGCAGTATTTT
CDR3: CASSASGGGTDTQYF

size: few
D: NA
V: TRBV11-3
J: TRBJ2-2
DNA: TGTGCCAGCAGCTTAGATAAGGGTTGGGGCAGCGTGAACACCGGGGAGCTGTTTTTT
CDR3: CASSLDKGWGSVNTGELFF

size: NA
D: TRBD1
V: TRBV15
J: TRBJ1-2
DNA: TGTGCCACCAGCAGAGCCTCAGGGGGCTTTGGCTACACCTTC
CDR3: CATSRASGGFGYTF

size: NA
D: NA
V: TRBV27
J: TRBJ2-7
DNA: TGTGCCAGCAGTTTAAAGTTGAGGGACAACCCCTACGAGCAGTACTTC
CDR3: CASSLKLRDNPYEQYF

size: NA
D: NA
V: TRBV9
J: TRBJ2-7
DNA: TGTGCCAGCAGCCCTCGGACACTCTACGAGCAGTACTTC
CDR3: CASSPRTLYEQYF

size: once
D: TRBD1
V: TRBV2
J: TRBJ1-2
DNA: TGTGCCAGCAGCCAGACTAGGGGGCTACCTAACTATGGCTACACCTTC
CDR3: CASSQTRGLPNYGYTF

size: NA
D: NA
V: TRBV5-3
J: TRBJ1-5
DNA: TGTGCCAGAGTTGATATGCGTAGCAATCAGCCCCAGCATTTT
CDR3: CARVDMRSNQPQHF

size: NA
D: NA
V: TRBV7-8
J: TRBJ2-5
DNA: TGTGCCAGCAGCCGGGACCAAGAGACCCAGTACTTC
CDR3: CASSRDQETQYF

size: NA
D: TRBD1
V: TRBV28
J: TRBJ1-4
DNA: TGTGCCAGCAGCCGGGGACAGGCACGTGAAAAACTGTTTTTT
CDR3: CASSRGQAREKLFF

size: once
D: TRBD1
V: TRBV7-9
J: TRBJ2-7
DNA: TGTGCCAGCAGCCATCAGGACAGGGCGGGCTACGAGCAGTACTTC
CDR3: CASSHQDRAGYEQYF

size: NA
D: TRBD2
V: TRBV25-1
J: TRBJ2-2
DNA: TGTGCCAGCAGTGGAATTAGCGGGGGGGCTGGCACCGGGGAGCTGTTTTTT
CDR3: CASSGISGGAGTGELFF

size: NA
D: NA
V: TRBV9
J: TRBJ2-3
DNA: TGTGCCAGCAGCGGTCCAGGGCGGTTGGGCACAGATACGCAGTATTTT
CDR3: CASSGPGRLGTDTQYF

size: NA
D: NA
V: TRBV7-9
J: TRBJ2-2
DNA: TGTGCCAGCAGCCCAGACTGGGGGGAGCTGTTTTTT
CDR3: CASSPDWGELFF

size: NA
D: NA
V: TRBV5-1
J: TRBJ2-5
DNA: TGCGCCAGCAGCTCGATCCCCGGGGAGACCCAGTACTTC
CDR3: CASSSIPGETQYF

size: NA
D: NA
V: TRBV30
J: TRBJ1-3
DNA: TGTGCCTGGGAACTCGACTCTGGAAACACCATATATTTT
CDR3: CAWELDSGNTIYF

size: NA
D: NA
V: TRBV4-3
J: TRBJ2-7
DNA: TGCGCCAGCAGCCAAGACGCGGACTCCTACGAGCAGTACTTC
CDR3: CASSQDADSYEQYF

size: NA
D: NA
V: TRBV28
J: TRBJ2-7
DNA: TGTGCCAGCAGTCCGGGACTCGGCTACGAGCAGTACTTC
CDR3: CASSPGLGYEQYF

size: NA
D: TRBD1
V: TRBV2
J: TRBJ1-2
DNA: TGTGCCAGCAGTGAGAGAGGGCAGGGGGCATATGGCTACACCTTC
CDR3: CASSERGQGAYGYTF

size: once
D: NA
V: TRBV7-6
J: TRBJ2-1
DNA: TGTGCCAGCAGCTTAAAGGGGTTTGAGCAGTTCTTC
CDR3: CASSLKGFEQFF

size: few
D: TRBD2
V: TRBV5-1
J: TRBJ2-3
DNA: TGCGCCAGCAGCCCGGGGGGGACTAGCGGGGGAATAGATACGCAGTATTTT
CDR3: CASSPGGTSGGIDTQYF

size: NA
D: TRBD2
V: TRBV4-2
J: TRBJ2-3
DNA: TGTGCCAGCAGCCAAGAATGGGGCGGGGGGGCTCCAGATACGCAGTATTTT
CDR3: CASSQEWGGGAPDTQYF

size: NA
D: TRBD2
V: TRBV7-2
J: TRBJ2-7
DNA: TGTGCCAGCAGCAAACCCGGACTAGCGGGGTGGCAGTACTTC
CDR3: CASSKPGLAGWQYF

size: NA
D: TRBD1
V: TRBV5-4
J: TRBJ1-1
DNA: TGTGCCAGCAGCTTGGGACAGGGGGCGGGCACTGAAGCTTTCTTT
CDR3: CASSLGQGAGTEAFF

size: few
D: NA
V: TRBV2
J: TRBJ2-5
DNA: TGTGCCACCGACCTCCGAGGCCAAGAGACCCAGTACTTC
CDR3: CATDLRGQETQYF

size: NA
D: NA
V: TRBV7-6
J: TRBJ2-7
DNA: TGTGCCAGCAGCTTATATTCAGGCTACGAGCAGTACTTC
CDR3: CASSLYSGYEQYF

size: NA
D: NA
V: TRBV19
J: TRBJ1-1
DNA: TGTGCCAGTAGTCTCCGGGTCGGCACTGAAGCTTTCTTT
CDR3: CASSLRVGTEAFF

size: few
D: NA
V: TRBV27
J: TRBJ1-2
DNA: TGTGCCAGCAGTTTATCCGCAGGGGATGGCGGCTACACCTTC
CDR3: CASSLSAGDGGYTF